Listed below are T cell receptor beta chains from one sample, sequenced in a study of CD8 T cells in Susac syndrome. MiXCR, applied by TCRdb to the immunoSEQ multiplex PCR reads, yields one record per CDR3 protein. The sample yields tens of thousands of distinct CDR3 sequences, over 75% seen once. The sample comprised CD8+ T cells from PBMCs. These TCRs come from a human donor with multiple sclerosis. Both conserved end residues are part of each CDR3.

v_call	j_call	cdr3_aa
TRBV23-1	TRBJ1-5	CARKRGGGNQPQHF
TRBV6-2/TRBV6-3	TRBJ2-7	CASSRVGSGSWNYEQYF
TRBV6-4	TRBJ2-1	CASSDSLAGPNEQFF
TRBV5-1	TRBJ2-7	CASSSGWGALYEQYF
TRBV19	TRBJ2-7	CASSMGLSYEQYF
TRBV12-3/TRBV12-4	TRBJ1-5	CASSLNVLNQPQHF
TRBV20-1	TRBJ1-5	CSARDGGTDSQHF
TRBV7-2	TRBJ2-1	CASSLRDPALYNEQFF
TRBV5-6	TRBJ2-5	CASSLDRAETQYF
TRBV11-2	TRBJ2-1	CASSTPLGGVANEQFF
TRBV12-3/TRBV12-4	TRBJ2-7	CASSQSRTSLGWEQYF
TRBV11-1	TRBJ2-2	CASSGGQGAPGELFF
TRBV6-2/TRBV6-3	TRBJ1-5	CASSYRGSSNQPQHF
TRBV5-1	TRBJ2-7	CASSSPPGTGTYEQYF
TRBV2	TRBJ2-5	CASSESTSNGETQYF
TRBV4-1	TRBJ2-2	CASSRIQGAGELFF
TRBV3-1	TRBJ2-1	CASSQEASGFYNEQFF